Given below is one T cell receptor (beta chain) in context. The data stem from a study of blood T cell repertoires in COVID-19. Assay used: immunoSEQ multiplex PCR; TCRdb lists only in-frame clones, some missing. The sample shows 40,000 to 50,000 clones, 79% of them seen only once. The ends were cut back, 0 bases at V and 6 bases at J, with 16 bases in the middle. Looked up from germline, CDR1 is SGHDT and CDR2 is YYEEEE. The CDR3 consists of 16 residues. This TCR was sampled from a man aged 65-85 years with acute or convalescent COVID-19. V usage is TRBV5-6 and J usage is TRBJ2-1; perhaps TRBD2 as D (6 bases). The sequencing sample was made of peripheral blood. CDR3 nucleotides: TGTGCCAGCAGCTTGGACAAGACTAGTCAAGGCAATGAGCAGTTCTTC. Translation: CASSLDKTSQGNEQFF.